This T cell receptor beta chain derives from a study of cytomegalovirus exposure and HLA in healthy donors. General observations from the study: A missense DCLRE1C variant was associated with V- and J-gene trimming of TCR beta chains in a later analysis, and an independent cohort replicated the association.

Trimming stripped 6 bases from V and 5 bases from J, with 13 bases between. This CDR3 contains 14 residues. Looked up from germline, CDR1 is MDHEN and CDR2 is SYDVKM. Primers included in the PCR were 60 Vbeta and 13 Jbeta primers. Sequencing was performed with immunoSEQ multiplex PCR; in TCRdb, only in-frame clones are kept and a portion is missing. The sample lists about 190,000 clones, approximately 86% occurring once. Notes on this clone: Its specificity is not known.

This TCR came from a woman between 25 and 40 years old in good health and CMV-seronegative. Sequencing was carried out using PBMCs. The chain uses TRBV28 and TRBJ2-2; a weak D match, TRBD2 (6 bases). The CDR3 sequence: CASSLGSGTGELFF. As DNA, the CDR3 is TGTGCCAGCAGCCTTGGGAGCGGGACCGGGGAGCTGTTTTTT.